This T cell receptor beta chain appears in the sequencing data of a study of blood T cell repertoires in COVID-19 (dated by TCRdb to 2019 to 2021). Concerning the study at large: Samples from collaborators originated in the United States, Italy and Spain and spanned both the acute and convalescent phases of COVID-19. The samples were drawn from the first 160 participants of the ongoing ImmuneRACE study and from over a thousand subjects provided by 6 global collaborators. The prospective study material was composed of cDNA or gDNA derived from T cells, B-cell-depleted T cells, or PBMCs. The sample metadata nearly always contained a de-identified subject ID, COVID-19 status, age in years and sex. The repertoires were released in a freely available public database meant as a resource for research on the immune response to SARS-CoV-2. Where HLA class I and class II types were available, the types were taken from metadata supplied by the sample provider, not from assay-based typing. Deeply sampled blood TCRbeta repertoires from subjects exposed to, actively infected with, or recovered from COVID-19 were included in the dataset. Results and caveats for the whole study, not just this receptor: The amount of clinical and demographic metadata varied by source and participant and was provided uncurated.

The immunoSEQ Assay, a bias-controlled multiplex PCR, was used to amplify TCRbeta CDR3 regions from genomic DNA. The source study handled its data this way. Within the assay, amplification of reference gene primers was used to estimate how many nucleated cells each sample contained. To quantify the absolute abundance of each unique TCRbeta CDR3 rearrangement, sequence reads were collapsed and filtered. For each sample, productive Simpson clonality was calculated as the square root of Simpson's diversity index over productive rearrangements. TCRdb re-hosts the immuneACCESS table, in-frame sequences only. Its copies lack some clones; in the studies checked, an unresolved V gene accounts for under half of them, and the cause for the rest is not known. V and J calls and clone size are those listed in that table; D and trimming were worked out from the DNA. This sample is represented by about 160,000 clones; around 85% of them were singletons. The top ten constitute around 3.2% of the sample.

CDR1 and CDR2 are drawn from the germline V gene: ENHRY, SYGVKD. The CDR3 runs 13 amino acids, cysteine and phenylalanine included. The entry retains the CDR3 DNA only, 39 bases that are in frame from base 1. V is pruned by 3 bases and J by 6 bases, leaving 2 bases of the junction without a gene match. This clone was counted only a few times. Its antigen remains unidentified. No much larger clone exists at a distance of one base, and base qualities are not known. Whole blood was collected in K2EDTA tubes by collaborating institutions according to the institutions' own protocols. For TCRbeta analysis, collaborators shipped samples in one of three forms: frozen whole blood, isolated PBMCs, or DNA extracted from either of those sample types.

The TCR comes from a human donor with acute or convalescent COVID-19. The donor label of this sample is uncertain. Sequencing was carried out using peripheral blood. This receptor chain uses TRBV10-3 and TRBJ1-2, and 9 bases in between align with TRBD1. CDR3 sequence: CAISDWTGDGYTF. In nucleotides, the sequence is TGTGCCATCAGTGACTGGACAGGGGATGGCTACACCTTC.